Below are 23 T cell receptor beta chains sequenced from a single sample in a study of T cell responses to AZD1222 COVID-19 vaccine. Only in-frame clones appear in the TCRdb table, and some are missing; sequencing was by immunoSEQ multiplex PCR. The sample lists about 200,000 clones, about 93% occurring once. The material was peripheral blood, obtained on day 0 of MenACWY control vaccination. The receptors were gathered from an adult in good health.

The V gene is TRBV7-3, the J gene TRBJ2-1, with a possible D match to TRBD1 (5 bases). Germline V CDR1 and CDR2: SGHTA, FQGTGA. Trimming pared 2 bases from V and 7 bases from J, leaving 15 bases between. CDR3 length: 15 amino acids. The DNA for the CDR3 is TGTGCCAGCAGCTTATTTCAGGGTAGGTGGAATGAGCAGTTCTTC. Translating gives CASSLFQGRWNEQFF.

On this clone: At one end the junction does not follow the germline gene, possibly because of a read error. This chain connects TRBV27 to TRBJ1-4; 7 nucleotides agree with TRBD1. This CDR3 region has 13 residues. Germline V gene sequence: CDR1 MNHEY, CDR2 SMNVEV (reference sequence). CDR3 residues: CASSLSDGGQEEF. DNA for the CDR3: TGTGCCAGCAGTTTATCCGACGGCGGACAGGAAGAATTT.

The genes are TRBV27 and TRBJ2-7, with D hard to call. The germline V and J ends were trimmed by 6 bases and 6 bases, with 18 bases remaining between them. This CDR3 contains 14 residues. Germline CDR1 MNHEY, CDR2 SMNVEV (reference sequence). CDR3 residues: CASSKTPHALEQYF. CDR3 coding DNA: TGTGCCAGCAGCAAGACCCCCCACGCGCTCGAGCAGTACTTC.

The J gene is TRBJ2-7, the V gene TRBV19, with 8 bases matching TRBD1. The CDR3 loop spans 15 amino acids. Germline V lookup: CDR1 LNHDA, CDR2 SQIVND (reference sequence). Unmatched junction bases numbered 7, after V lost 3 bases and J lost 3 bases. Here the CDR3 reads CASSMGSGQGYEQYF. The CDR3, as DNA: TGTGCCAGTAGTATGGGGAGCGGACAGGGCTACGAGCAGTACTTC.

The chain uses TRBV6-6 and TRBJ2-3; D might be TRBD1 (6 bases). CDR3 length equals 17 residues. From germline, CDR1 is MNHNY and CDR2 SVGAGI (reference sequence). Trimming shortened V by 7 bases and J by 0 bases, and 20 bases separated the two germline ends. The CDR3 coding sequence is TGTGCCAGCAATCGAAACCCCGACAGGAGTAGCACAGATACGCAGTATTTT. It codes for CASNRNPDRSSTDTQYF.

The genes are TRBV28 and TRBJ1-2; 9 bases agree with TRBD1. The CDR3 is 15 amino acids. Per germline, CDR1 MDHEN and CDR2 SYDVKM. Trimming at V came to 5 bases and at J to 8 bases, leaving 12 bases not matched to a gene. As DNA, the CDR3 is TGTGCCAGCAGTCCGCCGGGACAGGGAGGTGAGGGCTACACCTTC. This translates into CASSPPGQGGEGYTF.

The chain links TRBV15 to TRBJ2-1; no reliable D call. V gave up 0 bases and J gave up 8 bases, with 11 bases separating them. The CDR3 sequence is 14 residues long. Germline assignment: CDR1 LNHNV and CDR2 YYDKDF (reference sequence). CDR3 amino acids: CATSRDRGIDEQFF. The CDR3 region has the DNA TGTGCCACCAGCAGAGATCGTGGTATCGATGAGCAGTTCTTC.

The CDR3 reads CASSRGQGKTEKLFF. CDR3 DNA sequence: TGTGCCAGCAGCAGGGGACAGGGAAAGACTGAAAAACTGTTTTTT. The rearrangement links TRBV21-1 to TRBJ1-4; TRBD1, as called in the table, went unchecked against the DNA. TRBV21-1 is a pseudogene. The CDR3 loop spans 15 amino acids.

V and J are TRBV3-1 (or the pseudogene TRBV3-2) and TRBJ1-4; 9 bases line up with TRBD1. The germline V gene has CDR1 LGHDT and CDR2 YNNKEL (reference sequence). The V gene end was trimmed by 6 bases and the J gene end by 7 bases; junction bases not matched to a gene: 6. The CDR3 is 14 residues long. The CDR3 DNA is TGTGCCAGCAGACAGGGGGCGTCTCGTGAAAAACTGTTTTTT. Its translation: CASRQGASREKLFF.

This clone is a singleton in its sample. V is TRBV13 and J is TRBJ1-5; D ambiguous. Trimming shortened V by 0 bases and J by 4 bases, and 4 bases separated the two germline ends. The CDR3 spans 13 residues. Germline V lookup: CDR1 PRHDT, CDR2 FYEKMQ (reference sequence). The CDR3 sequence: CASSLGVNQPQHF. CDR3 in DNA: TGTGCCAGCAGCTTAGGCGTGAATCAGCCCCAGCATTTT.

The chain is built from TRBV7-9 and TRBJ2-7; the match to TRBD2 covers 7 bases. Germline lookup yields CDR1 SEHNR and CDR2 FQNEAQ (reference sequence). Unmatched junction bases numbered 7, after V lost 5 bases and J lost 3 bases. This CDR3 contains 14 residues. In DNA, the CDR3 is TGTGCCAGCAGCGCCGGGGGGATCGACTACGAGCAGTACTTC. The encoded protein is CASSAGGIDYEQYF.

This chain uses TRBV28 with TRBJ1-6; no firm D call. CDR3 length: 15 residues. Germline V gene sequence: CDR1 MDHEN, CDR2 SYDVKM. V lost 6 bases to trimming and J lost 4 bases, with 13 bases between them. For the CDR3, the DNA is TGTGCCAGCAGCCCGGGTTTGCCGTATAATTCACCCCTCCACTTT. Translating it yields CASSPGLPYNSPLHF.

The rearrangement joins TRBV12-3 or TRBV12-4 to TRBJ1-1; D not certain. Trimming cost V 1 base and J 4 bases, with 7 bases left between them. This CDR3 has 13 residues. CDR3 in amino acids: CASSLGPGTEAFF. Here the CDR3 DNA reads TGTGCCAGCAGTTTAGGACCGGGCACTGAAGCTTTCTTT.

The V call is TRBV9, the J call TRBJ1-6; 9 positions match TRBD1. The CDR3 has 16 amino acids. The V segment lost 2 bases and the J segment 9 bases; nucleotides outside the gene matches: 9. The V gene's germline CDR1 is SGDLS and CDR2 YYNGEE. In DNA, the CDR3 is TGTGCCAGCAGCGTCGATCCGACAGGGGGTTCTTCACCCCTCCACTTT. Translation: CASSVDPTGGSSPLHF.

Points on this clone: This sample includes further DNA sequences coding for the same CDR3. The chain employs TRBV18 and TRBJ1-5; D call uncertain. V was pared by 2 bases and J by 6 bases, with 8 bases between. Looked up from germline, CDR1 is KGHSH and CDR2 is LQKENI. The CDR3 covers 13 residues. The CDR3 loop reads CASSPGLSQPQHF. CDR3 in DNA: TGTGCCAGCTCACCAGGGTTAAGTCAGCCCCAGCATTTT.

The chain couples TRBV29-1 to TRBJ1-3; tentative D call: TRBD1 (5 bases). Trimming took 3 bases from V and 3 from J, leaving 9 bases between them. The CDR3 is 13 residues long. Germline CDR1 SQVTM, CDR2 ANQGSEA. The CDR3: CSVDGGGGNTIYF. The DNA for the CDR3 is TGCAGCGTTGACGGGGGGGGTGGAAACACCATATATTTT.

V gene TRBV6-5 combines with J gene TRBJ1-6, with 7 nucleotides matching TRBD1. This CDR3 contains 13 residues. The germline V gene has CDR1 MNHEY and CDR2 SVGAGI. J lost 8 bases, V lost 8 bases, and 6 bases had no gene match. CDR3 nucleotide sequence: TGTGCCAGCGTGGGACAGATGTATTCACCCCTCCACTTT. It specifies CASVGQMYSPLHF.

This chain uses TRBV12-5 with TRBJ1-1; no reliable D call. CDR1 is LGHNT, CDR2 FRNRAP, per germline. CDR3 length: 13 residues. Between the trimmed V and J ends, which lost 6 bases and 0 bases, there was a span of 8 bases. CDR3 region: CASGKDLNTEAFF. The CDR3 DNA reads TGTGCTAGTGGCAAGGATTTGAACACTGAAGCTTTCTTT.

The chain recombines TRBV10-2 with TRBJ1-1; the D is unclear. Germline assignment: CDR1 WSHSY and CDR2 SAAADI. Trimming stripped 4 bases from V and 0 bases from J, with 9 bases between. The CDR3 contains 14 residues. CDR3 sequence: CASSGKFLNTEAFF. In DNA form, the CDR3 reads TGCGCCAGCAGTGGAAAATTTCTGAACACTGAAGCTTTCTTT.

The chain links TRBV10-2 to TRBJ1-2; 11 bases match TRBD1. V trimming: 6 bases; J trimming: 3 bases; junction bases outside the gene matches: 6. In germline, CDR1 is WSHSY, CDR2 SAAADI. This CDR3 comprises 15 residues. The CDR3 nucleotides are TGCGCCAGCAGGGCTGGACAGGGGGCCTACTATGGCTACACCTTC. The encoded protein is CASRAGQGAYYGYTF.

The chain employs TRBV11-2 and TRBJ1-4; a weak D match, TRBD1 (5 bases). V dropped 4 bases and J dropped 6 bases, with 18 bases sitting between them. The germline CDR1 and CDR2 sequences are SGHAT and FQNNGV. There are 16 residues in the CDR3. CDR3 in amino acids: CASSSGYGARYEKLFF. CDR3 nucleotide sequence: TGTGCCAGCAGCTCGGGGTACGGGGCAAGATATGAAAAACTGTTTTTT.

The chain recombines TRBV7-9 with TRBJ1-5, with 8 bases aligning to TRBD1. The V gene's germline CDR1 is SEHNR and CDR2 FQNEAQ (reference sequence). The CDR3 totals 13 residues. The J segment lost 5 bases and the V segment lost 7 bases, leaving 4 bases of the junction unmatched. The CDR3 sequence is CASTDREHQPQHF. The CDR3 nucleotides read TGTGCCAGCACGGACAGGGAACATCAGCCCCAGCATTTT.

This clone occurred once. The chain links TRBV5-6 to TRBJ2-7, with D perhaps given as TRBD1 or TRBD2 (6 bases each). Trimming removed 7 bases from V and 5 bases from J, with 13 bases in between. The CDR3 consists of 12 residues. Germline V lookup: CDR1 SGHDT, CDR2 YYEEEE. CDR3 region: CASRGRGNEQYF. The CDR3 DNA reads TGTGCCAGCCGGGGGCGAGGGAACGAGCAGTACTTC.